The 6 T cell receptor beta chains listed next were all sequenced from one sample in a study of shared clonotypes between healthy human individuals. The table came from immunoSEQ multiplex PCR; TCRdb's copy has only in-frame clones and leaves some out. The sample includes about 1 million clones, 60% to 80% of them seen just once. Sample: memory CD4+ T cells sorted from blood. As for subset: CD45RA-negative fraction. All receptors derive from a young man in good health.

CDR3: CASSLGGRSWGTDTQYF. Written as DNA, the CDR3 is TGCGCCAGCAGCTTGGGGGGCCGTAGCTGGGGCACAGATACGCAGTATTTT. This chain connects TRBV5-1 to TRBJ2-3; D perhaps matches TRBD1 (5 bases). The CDR3 sequence is 17 residues long. V lost 0 bases and J 1 base, leaving 15 bases between the germline ends. CDR1 SGHRS and CDR2 YFSETQ come from the germline V gene.

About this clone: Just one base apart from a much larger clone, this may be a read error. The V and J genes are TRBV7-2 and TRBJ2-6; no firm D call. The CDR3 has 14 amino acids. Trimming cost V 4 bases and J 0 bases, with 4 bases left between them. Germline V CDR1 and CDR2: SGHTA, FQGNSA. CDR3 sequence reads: CASSSYSGANVLTF. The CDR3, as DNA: TGTGCCAGCAGCTCCTACTCTGGGGCCAACGTCCTGACTTTC.

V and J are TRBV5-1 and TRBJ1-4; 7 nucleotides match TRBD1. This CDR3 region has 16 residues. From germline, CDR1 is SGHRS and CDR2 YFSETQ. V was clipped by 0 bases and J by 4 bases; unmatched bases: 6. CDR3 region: CASSLGGQILNEKLFF. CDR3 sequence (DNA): TGCGCCAGCAGCTTGGGGGGACAGATCCTTAATGAAAAACTGTTTTTT.

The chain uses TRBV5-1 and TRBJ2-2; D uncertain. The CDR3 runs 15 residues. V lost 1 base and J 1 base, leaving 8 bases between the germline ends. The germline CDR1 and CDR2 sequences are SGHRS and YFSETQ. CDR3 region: CASSLSTLNTGELFF. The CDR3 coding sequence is TGCGCCAGCAGCTTGTCGACACTGAACACCGGGGAGCTGTTTTTT.

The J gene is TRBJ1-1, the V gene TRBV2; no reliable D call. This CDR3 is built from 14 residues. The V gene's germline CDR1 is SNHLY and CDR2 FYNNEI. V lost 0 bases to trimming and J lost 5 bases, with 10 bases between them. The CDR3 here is CASSEAFVRTEAFF. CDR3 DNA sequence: TGTGCCAGCAGTGAAGCGTTTGTGAGGACTGAAGCTTTCTTT.

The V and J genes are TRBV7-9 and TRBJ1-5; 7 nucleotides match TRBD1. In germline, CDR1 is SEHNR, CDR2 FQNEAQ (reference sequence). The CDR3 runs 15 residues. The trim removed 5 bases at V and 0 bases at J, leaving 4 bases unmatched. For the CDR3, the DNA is TGTGCCAGCAGCACAGGGACAGCTAGCAATCAGCCCCAGCATTTT. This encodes CASSTGTASNQPQHF.